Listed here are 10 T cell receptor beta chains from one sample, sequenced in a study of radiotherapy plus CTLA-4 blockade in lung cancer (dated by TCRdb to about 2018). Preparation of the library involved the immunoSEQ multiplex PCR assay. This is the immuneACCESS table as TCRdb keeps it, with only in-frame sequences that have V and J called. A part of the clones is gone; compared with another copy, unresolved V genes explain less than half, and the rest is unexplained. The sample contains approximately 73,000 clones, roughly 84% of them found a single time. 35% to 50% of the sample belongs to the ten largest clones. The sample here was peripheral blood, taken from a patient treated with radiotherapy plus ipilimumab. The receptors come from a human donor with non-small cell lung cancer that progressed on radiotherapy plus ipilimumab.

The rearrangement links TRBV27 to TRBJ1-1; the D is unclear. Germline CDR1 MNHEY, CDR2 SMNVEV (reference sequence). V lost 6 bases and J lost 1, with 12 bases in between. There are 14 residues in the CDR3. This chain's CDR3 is CASSSWSSNTEAFF. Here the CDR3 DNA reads TGTGCCAGCAGCTCTTGGTCTTCGAACACTGAAGCTTTCTTT.

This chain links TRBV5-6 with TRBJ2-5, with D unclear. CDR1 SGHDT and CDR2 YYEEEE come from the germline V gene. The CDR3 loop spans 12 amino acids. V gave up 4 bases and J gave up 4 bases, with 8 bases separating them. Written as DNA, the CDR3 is TGTGCCAGCAGCCAAGTGGGAGAGACCCAGTACTTC. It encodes CASSQVGETQYF.

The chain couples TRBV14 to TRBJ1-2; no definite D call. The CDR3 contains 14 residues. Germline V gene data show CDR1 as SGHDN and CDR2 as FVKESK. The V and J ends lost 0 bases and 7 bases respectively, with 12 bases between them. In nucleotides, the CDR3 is TGTGCCAGCAGCCAAGACGCGGGTATCGCTGGCTACACCTTC. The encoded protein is CASSQDAGIAGYTF.

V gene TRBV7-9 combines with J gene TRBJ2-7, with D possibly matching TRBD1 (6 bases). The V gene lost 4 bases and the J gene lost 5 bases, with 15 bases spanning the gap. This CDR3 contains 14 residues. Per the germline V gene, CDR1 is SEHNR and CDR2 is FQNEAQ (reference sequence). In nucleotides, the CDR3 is TGTGCCAGCAGCTCGACCAGGGGTCCACACGAGCAGTACTTC. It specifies CASSSTRGPHEQYF.

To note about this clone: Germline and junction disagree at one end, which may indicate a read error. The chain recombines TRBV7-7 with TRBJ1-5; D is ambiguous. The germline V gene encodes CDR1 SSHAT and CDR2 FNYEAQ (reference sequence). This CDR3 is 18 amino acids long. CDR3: CASSFRSPSLYSNQPQHF. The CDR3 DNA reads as TGTGCTAGCAGCTTTAGGTCACCCTCACTATATAGCAATCAGCCCCAGCATTTT.

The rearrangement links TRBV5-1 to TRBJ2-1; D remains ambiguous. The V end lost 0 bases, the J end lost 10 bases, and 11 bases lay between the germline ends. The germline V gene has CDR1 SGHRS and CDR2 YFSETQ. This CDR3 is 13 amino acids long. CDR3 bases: TGCGCCAGCAGCTTGGGACTCGCGGACGAGCAGTTCTTC. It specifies CASSLGLADEQFF.

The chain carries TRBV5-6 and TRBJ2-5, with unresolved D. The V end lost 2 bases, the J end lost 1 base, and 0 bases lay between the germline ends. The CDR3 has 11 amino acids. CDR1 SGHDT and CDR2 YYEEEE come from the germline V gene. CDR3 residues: CASSFQETQYF. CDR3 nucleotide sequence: TGTGCCAGCAGCTTCCAAGAGACCCAGTACTTC.

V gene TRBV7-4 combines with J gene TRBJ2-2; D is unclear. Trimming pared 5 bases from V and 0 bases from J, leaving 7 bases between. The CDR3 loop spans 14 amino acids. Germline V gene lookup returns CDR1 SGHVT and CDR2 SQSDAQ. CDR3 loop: CASSSKSNTGELFF. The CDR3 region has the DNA TGTGCCAGCAGCAGCAAATCGAACACCGGGGAGCTGTTTTTT.

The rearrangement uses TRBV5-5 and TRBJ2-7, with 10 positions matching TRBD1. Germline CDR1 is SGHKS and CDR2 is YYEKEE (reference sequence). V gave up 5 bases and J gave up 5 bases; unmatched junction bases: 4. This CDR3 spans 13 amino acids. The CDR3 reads CASRGTGADEQYF. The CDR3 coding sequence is TGTGCCAGCAGAGGGACAGGGGCTGACGAGCAGTACTTC. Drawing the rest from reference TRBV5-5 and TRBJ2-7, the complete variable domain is DAGVTQSPTHLIKTRGQQVTLRCSPISGHKSVSWYQQVLGQGPQFIFQYYEKEERGRGNFPDRFSARQFPNYSSELNVNALLLGDSALYLCASRGTGADEQYFGPGTRLTVT.

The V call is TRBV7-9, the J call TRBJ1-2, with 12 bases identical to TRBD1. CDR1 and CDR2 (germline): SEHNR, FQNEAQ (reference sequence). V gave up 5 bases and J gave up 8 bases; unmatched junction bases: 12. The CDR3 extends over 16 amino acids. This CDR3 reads CASSPNEGQGARGYTF. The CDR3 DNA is TGTGCCAGCAGCCCCAACGAGGGACAGGGGGCTCGAGGCTACACCTTC. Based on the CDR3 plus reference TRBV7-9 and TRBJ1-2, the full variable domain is DTGVSQNPRHKITKRGQNVTFRCDPISEHNRLYWYRQTLGQGPEFLTYFQNEAQLEKSRLLSDRFSAERPKGSFSTLEIQRTEQGDSAMYLCASSPNEGQGARGYTFGSGTRLTVV.